What follows are 24 T cell receptor beta chains derived from one specimen sequenced in a study of blood T cell repertoires in COVID-19. Repertoires were generated with immunoSEQ multiplex PCR, while TCRdb's copy carries only in-frame clones and drops some. This sample has fewer than 300,000 clones; around four fifths occur once, and the top ten carry approximately 2.6%. Sequencing used peripheral blood. Receptors were obtained from a woman between 70 and 85 years old with active or convalescent COVID-19.

The chain combines TRBV19 with TRBJ2-5; TRBD1 matches at 7 bases. Germline V gene sequence: CDR1 LNHDA, CDR2 SQIVND (reference sequence). The CDR3 is 14 residues long. Trimming took 4 bases from V and 2 from J; bases not matched to a gene: 4. The CDR3 DNA reads as TGTGCCAGTAGTACCCGCAGGGGGCAAGAGACCCAGTACTTC. It encodes CASSTRRGQETQYF.

The chain joins TRBV5-1 to TRBJ2-3; 9 bases fit TRBD2. The length of the CDR3 is 17 residues. Trimming cost V 6 bases and J 1 base; bases outside gene matches: 12. Germline CDR1 is SGHRS and CDR2 is YFSETQ. The CDR3 DNA is TGCGCCAGCACCTTACACGGGACTAGCCCTGGCACAGATACGCAGTATTTT. This translates into CASTLHGTSPGTDTQYF.

This rearrangement joins TRBV11-2 to TRBJ2-5, with a weak D call TRBD2 (6 bases). V was trimmed by 2 bases and J by 5 bases, leaving 12 bases between them. This CDR3 has 14 amino acids. Germline V gives CDR1 SGHAT, CDR2 FQNNGV. CDR3 bases: TGTGCCAGCAGCTTATGGGACTCCGGTGAGACCCAGTACTTC. Translating it yields CASSLWDSGETQYF.

J is TRBJ1-5 and V is TRBV21-1. TRBV21-1 is reported as a pseudogene. There are 18 residues in the CDR3. The CDR3 sequence: CASSKVKFTDYSNQPQHF. As DNA, the CDR3 is TGTGCCAGCAGCAAAGTAAAGTTTACGGACTATAGCAATCAGCCCCAGCATTTT.

This clone was seen only a few times. The chain uses TRBV5-4 and TRBJ2-7; TRBD1 might be the D (5 bases). The CDR3 length is 13 residues. Trimming removed 4 bases from V and 4 bases from J, with 12 bases in between. CDR1 and CDR2 from the germline V gene are SGHNT and YYREEE (reference sequence). The CDR3 nucleotides are TGTGCCAGCAGCCGGATAGGGGATTACGAGCAGTACTTC. Its translation is CASSRIGDYEQYF.

The gene calls are TRBV2 and TRBJ1-2; TRBD1 matches at 7 bases. J gave up 4 bases and V 4 bases, and 9 bases lay outside the gene matches. This CDR3 has 15 amino acids. The V gene's germline CDR1 is SNHLY and CDR2 FYNNEI. Here the CDR3 DNA reads TGTGCCAGCAGTGGGACAGGTCTCGGGAGCTATGGCTACACCTTC. This encodes CASSGTGLGSYGYTF.

This clone was recorded a few times. The DNA for the CDR3 is TGTGCCACAGAGTCCCAAAACTATGGCTACACCTTC. It translates to CATESQNYGYTF. The rearrangement links TRBV24-1 to TRBJ1-2, with no clear D. This CDR3 is 12 amino acids long. The V and J ends lost 10 bases and 2 bases respectively, with 10 bases between them. Germline V lookup: CDR1 KGHDR, CDR2 SFDVKD.

With respect to this clone: The same CDR3 can be traced to other DNA sequences in this sample. The J gene is TRBJ2-2, the V gene TRBV7-3; D gene uncertain. Germline V gives CDR1 SGHTA, CDR2 FQGTGA. The CDR3 sequence is 14 residues long. V lost 2 bases to trimming and J lost 1 base, with 5 bases between them. The CDR3 nucleotides are TGTGCCAGCAGCTTAGCAGGGAACACCGGGGAGCTGTTTTTT. This sequence encodes CASSLAGNTGELFF.

The chain links TRBV10-1 to TRBJ2-3, with D possibly TRBD2 on 6 matching bases. V lost 6 bases to trimming and J lost 8 bases, with 15 bases between them. Germline values: CDR1 WNHNN, CDR2 SYGVQD (reference sequence). The CDR3 totals 13 residues. The CDR3 sequence is CASRAAAGPTQYF. The CDR3, as DNA: TGCGCCAGCAGAGCTGCAGCGGGCCCTACGCAGTATTTT.

CDR3 region: CASSPSGTTNTQYF. The CDR3 DNA is TGTGCCAGCAGCCCTTCCGGGACTACGAATACGCAGTATTTT. The rearrangement uses TRBV3-1 (or the pseudogene TRBV3-2) and TRBJ2-3; 7 nucleotides align to TRBD2. Germline V lookup: CDR1 LGHDT, CDR2 YNNKEL (reference sequence). V shed 4 bases and J 7 bases; nucleotides not matched to a gene: 8. This CDR3 spans 14 amino acids.

The genes are TRBV5-1 and TRBJ2-7; 7 nucleotides agree with TRBD2. The CDR3 spans 15 residues. In germline, CDR1 is SGHRS, CDR2 YFSETQ. Trimming at V came to 4 bases and at J to 10 bases, leaving 17 bases not matched to a gene. The CDR3 region has the DNA TGCGCCAGCAGCCCGACCCTTGGGGGAGGGGTGGAACAGTACTTC. Amino acid sequence: CASSPTLGGGVEQYF.

The chain couples TRBV28 to TRBJ1-4; D is uncertain. This CDR3 comprises 14 residues. Germline V gives CDR1 MDHEN, CDR2 SYDVKM. Trimming took off 3 bases at V and 8 bases at J, with 13 bases between the two ends. CDR3 residues: CASSLGRPAEKLFF. The CDR3 DNA reads TGTGCCAGCAGTTTGGGCAGACCGGCCGAAAAACTGTTTTTT. Supplemented by reference TRBV28 and TRBJ1-4, the full variable domain reads DVKVTQSSRYLVKRTGEKVFLECVQDMDHENMFWYRQDPGLGLRLIYFSYDVKMKEKGDIPEGYSVSREKKERFSLILESASTNQTSMYLCASSLGRPAEKLFFGSGTQLSVL.

The chain carries TRBV19 and TRBJ2-5, with TRBD2 matching 10 bases. V trimming: 5 bases; J trimming: 5 bases; junction bases outside the gene matches: 17. The CDR3 length is 18 residues. The germline V gene encodes CDR1 LNHDA and CDR2 SQIVND (reference sequence). The DNA for the CDR3 is TGTGCCAGTAGTCTAAGAGCGGGGGGGCAATCTCGGCGGGAGACCCAGTACTTC. Protein sequence: CASSLRAGGQSRRETQYF.

This sequence joins TRBV5-6 and TRBJ2-3; tentative D call: TRBD1 (6 bases). Trimming stripped 4 bases from V and 2 bases from J, with 20 bases between. Germline lookup yields CDR1 SGHDT and CDR2 YYEEEE. The CDR3 contains 17 residues. As DNA, the CDR3 is TGTGCCAGCAGCGGGGACGCAGGGGCGTTCTACACAGATACGCAGTATTTT. Residues: CASSGDAGAFYTDTQYF. Looking up the rest from reference TRBV5-6 and TRBJ2-3 gives the full variable domain: DAGVTQSPTHLIKTRGQQVTLRCSPKSGHDTVSWYQQALGQGPQFIFQYYEEEERQRGNFPDRFSGHQFPNYSSELNVNALLLGDSALYLCASSGDAGAFYTDTQYFGPGTRLTVL.

The rearrangement links TRBV5-4 to TRBJ1-1; unclear D gene. Trimming stripped 2 bases from V and 0 bases from J, with 11 bases between. The germline CDR1 and CDR2 sequences are SGHNT and YYREEE (reference sequence). The CDR3 length is 15 residues. CDR3 in amino acids: CASSFLGRMNTEAFF. The CDR3 coding sequence is TGTGCCAGCAGCTTTTTGGGCAGGATGAACACTGAAGCTTTCTTT.

The chain combines TRBV6-2 or TRBV6-3 with TRBJ1-5, with D hard to call. The CDR3 contains 14 residues. V shed 2 bases and J shed 6 bases, with 11 bases lying between them. Germline V gene sequence: CDR1 MNHEY, CDR2 SVGEGT. The CDR3 loop is CASSYPGVAQPQHF. The CDR3 DNA is TGTGCCAGCAGTTACCCCGGGGTGGCTCAGCCCCAGCATTTT.

V is TRBV7-2 and J is TRBJ2-7, with 12 bases fitting TRBD1. Losses at the gene ends were 5 bases for V and 3 bases for J; bases not matched to a gene: 2. The germline CDR1 and CDR2 sequences are SGHTA and FQGNSA. CDR3 length: 14 amino acids. As DNA, the CDR3 is TGTGCCAGCAGCCGGGACAGGGGGCTCTACGAGCAGTACTTC. Residues: CASSRDRGLYEQYF.

The gene calls are TRBV4-1 and TRBJ2-7; no clear D gene. Germline CDR1 is MGHRA and CDR2 is YSYEKL. CDR3 length equals 13 residues. V was pared by 0 bases and J by 3 bases, with 6 bases between. The DNA of the CDR3 is TGCGCCAGCAGCCAAGATCGCGGCTACGAGCAGTACTTC. Its translation: CASSQDRGYEQYF.

This chain links TRBV6-6 with TRBJ1-4, with a weak D call TRBD1 (6 bases). This CDR3 contains 16 residues. Deletions cut 6 bases from V and 6 bases from J, with 20 bases between. Germline values: CDR1 MNHNY, CDR2 SVGAGI (reference sequence). CDR3 residues: CASSKGRAGGYEKLFF. The DNA for the CDR3 is TGTGCCAGCAGCAAAGGGCGCGCGGGGGGCTATGAAAAACTGTTTTTT.

This chain joins TRBV15 and TRBJ1-1; 9 bases agree with TRBD1. The CDR3 totals 12 residues. Trimming at V came to 4 bases and at J to 10 bases, leaving 4 bases not matched to a gene. Germline V gene data show CDR1 as LNHNV and CDR2 as YYDKDF (reference sequence). CDR3 nucleotides: TGTGCCACCAGCATGCTGACAGGGGGAGCTTTCTTT. This gives the protein CATSMLTGGAFF.

The CDR3 loop is CASSLGDSYNEQFF. DNA for the CDR3: TGCGCCAGCAGCTTGGGGGACAGTTACAATGAGCAGTTCTTC. This chain connects TRBV5-1 to TRBJ2-1; TRBD1 matches at 7 bases. The CDR3 runs 14 residues. V shed 0 bases and J 4 bases; nucleotides not matched to a gene: 1. CDR1 is SGHRS and CDR2 is YFSETQ in the germline V gene. Looking up the rest from reference TRBV5-1 and TRBJ2-1 gives the full variable domain: KAGVTQTPRYLIKTRGQQVTLSCSPISGHRSVSWYQQTPGQGLQFLFEYFSETQRNKGNFPGRFSGRQFSNSRSEMNVSTLELGDSALYLCASSLGDSYNEQFFGPGTRLTVL.

The chain employs TRBV12-3 or TRBV12-4 and TRBJ2-7; D might be TRBD2 (5 bases). V lost 3 bases, J lost 6 bases, and 9 bases lay in between. CDR3 size: 12 residues. DNA of the CDR3: TGTGCCAGCAGTTTTAGGGAGTTCGAGCAGTACTTC. It codes for CASSFREFEQYF.

This clone was seen a single time. The chain uses TRBV12-3 or TRBV12-4 and TRBJ2-7; D is perhaps TRBD1 (5 bases). The length of the CDR3 is 13 residues. Trimming took 2 bases from V and 6 from J, leaving 11 bases between them. This chain's CDR3 is CASSLSQGSEQYF. CDR3 bases: TGTGCCAGCAGTTTATCCCAGGGATCCGAGCAGTACTTC.

The chain recombines TRBV3-1 (or the pseudogene TRBV3-2) with TRBJ1-2, with TRBD1 matching over 7 bases. V shed 6 bases, J shed 3 bases, and the junction held 7 bases outside the gene matches. CDR1 is LGHDT, CDR2 YNNKEL, per germline (reference sequence). The CDR3 is made up of 14 amino acids. The CDR3 DNA follows: TGTGCCAGCAGAAGGACAGGTACCCACTATGGCTACACCTTC. Translating it yields CASRRTGTHYGYTF.